A selection of T cell receptor beta chains follows, all from one sample in a study of blood T cell repertoires in COVID-19. Here immunoSEQ multiplex PCR was the method, and the copy in TCRdb shows in-frame clones only, minus some. The sample yields approximately 300,000 clones, nearly 90% seen once. Sequencing was done on a sample of PBMCs or T cells enriched from blood (not recorded which). The receptors were sampled from a woman in her twenties or thirties who had recovered from COVID-19. Both conserved end residues are part of each CDR3.

V: TRBV19
CDR3: CASSPRRDTTYEQYF

V: TRBV7-3
CDR3: CASSFGTGTEAFF

V: TRBV18
CDR3: CASSPRDGGDTEAFF

V: TRBV30
CDR3: CAWTRDREVSTFF

V: TRBV30
CDR3: CAWTDRGYEQYF

V: TRBV7-2
CDR3: CASSSQGGNTEAFF

V: TRBV30
CDR3: CAWSPGTLANEKLFF

V: TRBV3-1/TRBV3-2
CDR3: CASTKKGVGTEAFF

V: TRBV7-6
CDR3: CASSFGSNQPQHF

V: TRBV5-1
CDR3: CASSRTPPVSSTDTQYF

V: TRBV5-4
CDR3: CASSSGGRGDTEAFF

V: TRBV30
CDR3: CAWSVPTGGNGNTIYF

V: TRBV7-2
CDR3: CASSNSGDLTYNSPLHF

V: TRBV15
CDR3: CATSRDLFSYNSPLHF

V: TRBV6-2/TRBV6-3
CDR3: CASSYLPGGGVRAEAFF

V: TRBV30
CDR3: CARWGGTGELFF

V: TRBV5-1
CDR3: CASSIFPRGTEPNEKLFF

V: TRBV19
CDR3: CASSPGQAGPDTQYF

V: TRBV9
CDR3: CASSAGQLNYGYTF

V: TRBV19
CDR3: CASSLQGPYEQYF

V: TRBV6-5
CDR3: CASTPEATNEKLFF

V: TRBV11-2
CDR3: CASLPGRGLNSPLHF

V: TRBV7-2
CDR3: CASSLSAAVVDSPLHF

V: TRBV7-9
CDR3: CASSLPGWDTEAFF

V: TRBV5-6
CDR3: CASSRGQNTEAFF

V: TRBV9
CDR3: CASSGRLSTDTQYF

V: TRBV28
CDR3: CASLKGGYNEQFF

V: TRBV9
CDR3: CASLGDRSTGYTF

V: TRBV6-6
CDR3: CASSWLGAQSEAFF

V: TRBV9
CDR3: CASSVADRTNYGYTF

V: TRBV11-2
CDR3: CASSPTIIVQTQYF

V: TRBV6-5
CDR3: CASSRGGQGSYEQYF

V: TRBV5-4
CDR3: CASSLEQGGAGANVLTF

V: TRBV30
CDR3: CAWSVGVNEKLFF

V: TRBV5-1
CDR3: CASSLGDRDRDEQFF

V: TRBV19
CDR3: CASSRSGGGNTEAFF

V: TRBV5-1
CDR3: CASSLEKHEQFF

V: TRBV11-1
CDR3: CASSLRRGFSYEQYF

V: TRBV4-3
CDR3: CASSQDSTGITEAFF

V: TRBV6-1
CDR3: CASSEQGARYGYTF

V: TRBV29-1
CDR3: CSVAGQWDPNEQFF

V: TRBV19
CDR3: CASREDSNQPQHF

V: TRBV30
CDR3: CAWSRVQGRHWAFF

V: TRBV7-2
CDR3: CASRTGTSGQTYEQYF

V: TRBV6-5
CDR3: CASRPESHGNTIYF

V: TRBV4-2
CDR3: CASSQDGQGTDTQYF

V: TRBV6-1
CDR3: CASSVDSTSSGNTIYF

V: TRBV10-3
CDR3: CAIRTQGAGELFF

V: TRBV6-5
CDR3: CASRHGDPSSKAFF

V: TRBV7-9
CDR3: CASSFVAEAFF

V: TRBV5-1
CDR3: CASSSGDDEKLFF